A single sample gave rise to the 24 T cell receptor beta chains below, sequenced in a study of shared clonotypes between healthy human individuals. The naive CD8 fraction comprised CD45RO-negative cells positively selected for CCR7 and excluded terminally differentiated effector memory CD45RA+ cells. Assay: immunoSEQ multiplex PCR; the TCRdb copy retains only in-frame clones and omits some. The sample shows 630,000 or so clones, roughly 98% of them seen only once. Sequenced input: naive CD8+ T cells sorted from blood. These receptors all come from a man aged 25 to 40 in good health.

The gene calls are TRBV11-2 and TRBJ2-5; 7 bases are a match to TRBD2. Trimming took 1 base from V and 1 from J; bases not matched to a gene: 3. Per germline, CDR1 SGHAT and CDR2 FQNNGV. CDR3 length: 15 residues. Here the CDR3 reads CASSLGPSGQETQYF. CDR3 DNA: TGTGCCAGCAGCTTAGGTCCTAGCGGCCAAGAGACCCAGTACTTC.

The chain uses TRBV10-3 and TRBJ2-5, with 11 bases lining up with TRBD2. Germline loops: CDR1 ENHRY, CDR2 SYGVKD. The CDR3 runs to 14 residues. V trimming: 9 bases; J trimming: 2 bases; junction bases outside the gene matches: 5. The CDR3 bases are TGTGCCATAGGGACTAGCGGAGTTCAAGAGACCCAGTACTTC. Protein sequence: CAIGTSGVQETQYF.

The J gene is TRBJ2-5, the V gene TRBV7-2; D possibly corresponds to TRBD1 (6 bases). Germline CDR1 is SGHTA and CDR2 is FQGNSA. The CDR3 length is 14 residues. V was trimmed by 5 bases and J by 2 bases, leaving 12 bases between them. For the CDR3, the DNA is TGTGCCAGCAGCAAGAGACAGGAACAAGAGACCCAGTACTTC. Protein product: CASSKRQEQETQYF.

The chain combines TRBV11-2 with TRBJ2-7; D gene uncertain. The CDR3 runs 17 residues. In germline, CDR1 is SGHAT, CDR2 FQNNGV. Trimming cost V 0 bases and J 0 bases, with 15 bases left between them. CDR3: CASSLDRSAHHSYEQYF. Here the CDR3 DNA reads TGTGCCAGCAGCTTAGATAGGAGCGCACACCACTCCTACGAGCAGTACTTC.

The gene calls are TRBV9 and TRBJ2-2; 9 bases are a match to TRBD2. The ends lost 4 bases at V and 1 base at J; junction bases unmatched: 8. The CDR3 runs to 17 residues. In germline, CDR1 is SGDLS, CDR2 YYNGEE. CDR3 coding DNA: TGTGCCAGCAGCCTACCATCTAGCGGGGTGAACACCGGGGAGCTGTTTTTT. Protein sequence: CASSLPSSGVNTGELFF. Using reference TRBV9 and TRBJ2-2 for the parts outside the CDR3, the full variable domain is DSGVTQTPKHLITATGQRVTLRCSPRSGDLSVYWYQQSLDQGLQFLIQYYNGEERAKGNILERFSAQQFPDLHSELNLSSLELGDSALYFCASSLPSSGVNTGELFFGEGSRLTVL.

The chain combines TRBV4-1 with TRBJ2-2; D remains ambiguous. Between the trimmed V and J ends, which lost 6 bases and 8 bases, there was a span of 10 bases. Germline assignment: CDR1 MGHRA and CDR2 YSYEKL. There are 12 residues in the CDR3. The CDR3: CASSQQKGELFF. The CDR3 DNA reads TGCGCCAGCAGTCAGCAGAAGGGGGAGCTGTTTTTT.

The chain combines TRBV5-1 with TRBJ2-1; no clear D. There are 12 residues in the CDR3. The V and J ends lost 4 bases and 5 bases respectively, with 7 bases between them. CDR1 is SGHRS, CDR2 YFSETQ, per germline. The CDR3 coding sequence is TGCGCCAGCAGCCCGTTGAACAATGAGCAGTTCTTC. Translating gives CASSPLNNEQFF.

The CDR3 sequence: CAISESLDTQYF. CDR3 nucleotide sequence: TGTGCCATCAGTGAGTCTTTAGATACGCAGTATTTT. The V call is TRBV10-3, the J call TRBJ2-3; D is unresolved. The CDR3 has 12 amino acids. V lost 0 bases and J lost 5, with 3 bases in between. Germline V gives CDR1 ENHRY, CDR2 SYGVKD.

J is TRBJ2-7 and V is TRBV19; TRBD1 matches 8 bases. Losses at the gene ends were 9 bases for V and 5 bases for J; bases not matched to a gene: 12. The CDR3 spans 14 residues. Germline V gives CDR1 LNHDA, CDR2 SQIVND (reference sequence). The CDR3 DNA reads TGTGCCAGCCCGAATGGACAGGGCAGGAACGAGCAGTACTTC. It yields the protein CASPNGQGRNEQYF. The full variable domain, completed using reference TRBV19 and TRBJ2-7, is DGGITQSPKYLFRKEGQNVTLSCEQNLNHDAMYWYRQDPGQGLRLIYYSQIVNDFQKGDIAEGYSVSREKKESFPLTVTSAQKNPTAFYLCASPNGQGRNEQYFGPGTRLTVT.

The chain uses TRBV7-2 and TRBJ2-7; TRBD2 aligns across 8 bases. There are 15 residues in the CDR3. CDR1 is SGHTA and CDR2 is FQGNSA in the germline V gene. J lost 5 bases, V lost 4 bases, and 10 bases had no gene match. CDR3 sequence reads: CASSSSGSIVHEQYF. For the CDR3, the DNA is TGTGCCAGCAGCTCCAGCGGGAGCATTGTCCACGAGCAGTACTTC.

The chain joins TRBV6-5 to TRBJ2-5; D gene uncertain. With 6 bases removed from V and 5 bases from J, the gap between germline ends came to 16 bases. Looked up from germline, CDR1 is MNHEY and CDR2 is SVGAGI. The CDR3 consists of 14 residues. The CDR3 reads CASSHPRTRETQYF. CDR3 DNA sequence: TGTGCCAGCAGCCACCCCAGGACCCGGGAGACCCAGTACTTC.

This clone has just one count. The V and J genes are TRBV7-9 and TRBJ2-4, with TRBD1 identical over 10 bases. This CDR3 is 14 amino acids long. J lost 5 bases, V lost 6 bases, and 4 bases had no gene match. Germline V lookup: CDR1 SEHNR, CDR2 FQNEAQ (reference sequence). Here the CDR3 DNA reads TGTGCCAGCAGTTGGGACAGGGGCCAAAACATTCAGTACTTC. It is translated as CASSWDRGQNIQYF.

The V and J genes are TRBV28 and TRBJ2-7; TRBD1 is a possible D gene (5 bases). The CDR3 runs to 13 residues. V was shortened by 5 bases and J by 6 bases, with 14 bases between the two germline ends. Germline assignment: CDR1 MDHEN and CDR2 SYDVKM. CDR3 protein: CASSLGRVPEQYF. Written as DNA, the CDR3 is TGTGCCAGCAGTCTCGGCAGGGTACCCGAGCAGTACTTC.

The V and J genes are TRBV27 and TRBJ2-5; either TRBD1 or TRBD2 may fit D (7 bases each). The V and J ends lost 0 bases and 4 bases respectively, with 18 bases between them. This CDR3 contains 17 residues. Germline-derived CDR1 and CDR2 are MNHEY and SMNVEV (reference sequence). CDR3 residues: CASSLSYSTGRVETQYF. CDR3 sequence (DNA): TGTGCCAGCAGTTTATCCTACTCGACAGGGAGGGTAGAGACCCAGTACTTC.

The chain employs TRBV9 and TRBJ1-1; 7 bases agree with TRBD1. V shed 5 bases and J 4 bases; nucleotides not matched to a gene: 11. The CDR3 spans 15 residues. In germline, CDR1 is SGDLS, CDR2 YYNGEE. The CDR3 loop reads CASSDSRGLFTEAFF. The CDR3 DNA reads as TGTGCCAGCAGTGATAGTAGGGGGCTCTTCACTGAAGCTTTCTTT.

V gene TRBV11-2 combines with J gene TRBJ1-2; D not resolved. The CDR3 has 14 amino acids. CDR1 and CDR2 (germline): SGHAT, FQNNGV. With 4 bases removed from V and 0 bases from J, the gap between germline ends came to 9 bases. CDR3 in amino acids: CASSSGEANYGYTF. In DNA, the CDR3 is TGTGCCAGCAGCTCTGGAGAGGCTAACTATGGCTACACCTTC.

The rearrangement joins TRBV4-1 to TRBJ2-7; D is perhaps TRBD1 (6 bases). This CDR3 contains 17 residues. Per germline, CDR1 MGHRA and CDR2 YSYEKL. Deletions cut 4 bases from V and 3 bases from J, with 22 bases between. CDR3 loop: CASSRYPPGDTNYEQYF. CDR3 DNA sequence: TGCGCCAGCAGCCGTTACCCTCCCGGGGACACAAACTACGAGCAGTACTTC.

The gene calls are TRBV29-1 and TRBJ2-7; TRBD2 matches 8 bases. Looked up from germline, CDR1 is SQVTM and CDR2 is ANQGSEA. The J segment lost 3 bases and the V segment lost 7 bases, leaving 8 bases of the junction unmatched. This CDR3 has 13 amino acids. The CDR3 nucleotides read TGCAGCGCCTTCAGCGGGAGAGACTACGAGCAGTACTTC. It encodes CSAFSGRDYEQYF.

This rearrangement joins TRBV4-3 to TRBJ1-2, with D perhaps matching TRBD1 (5 bases). V lost 4 bases and J lost 6, with 27 bases in between. Germline CDR1 is LGHNA and CDR2 is YSLEER. The CDR3 consists of 18 residues. Written as DNA, the CDR3 is TGCGCCAGCAGCCTCAGAGTAATCAAAAGCAGGGTAAAAGATGGCTACACCTTC. Residues: CASSLRVIKSRVKDGYTF.

The J gene is TRBJ2-1, the V gene TRBV5-6; 9 nucleotides agree with TRBD2. The CDR3 totals 17 residues. Losses at the gene ends were 4 bases for V and 2 bases for J; bases not matched to a gene: 10. CDR1 SGHDT and CDR2 YYEEEE come from the germline V gene. This CDR3 is CASSPGGAGGPYNEQFF. DNA of the CDR3: TGTGCCAGCAGCCCGGGCGGAGCGGGAGGACCCTACAATGAGCAGTTCTTC.

The chain uses TRBV10-2 and TRBJ2-1; 9 nucleotides agree with TRBD2. CDR3 length: 15 amino acids. Germline loops: CDR1 WSHSY, CDR2 SAAADI. V trimming: 7 bases; J trimming: 4 bases; junction bases outside the gene matches: 8. The CDR3 sequence is CASIGLATDYNEQFF. The CDR3 DNA is TGCGCCAGCATCGGACTAGCGACAGATTACAATGAGCAGTTCTTC.

The chain is built from TRBV27 and TRBJ1-5, with D perhaps matching TRBD1 (6 bases). The V end was cut by 5 bases, the J end by 6 bases, with 17 bases between. From germline, CDR1 is MNHEY and CDR2 SMNVEV (reference sequence). The CDR3 spans 15 residues. The CDR3, as DNA: TGTGCCAGCAGTCCAACAGGTTGGGGGCGTCAGCCCCAGCATTTT. Residues: CASSPTGWGRQPQHF.

The rearrangement joins TRBV6-5 to TRBJ2-3; a weak D match, TRBD1 (6 bases). V was shortened by 6 bases and J by 4 bases, with 17 bases between the two germline ends. CDR3 length: 15 amino acids. Germline loops: CDR1 MNHEY, CDR2 SVGAGI. The CDR3 spells CASSRQAIFSDTQYF. Here the CDR3 DNA reads TGTGCCAGCAGCCGACAGGCGATCTTCTCAGATACGCAGTATTTT.

V and J are TRBV9 and TRBJ1-2, with 8 bases matching TRBD1. Germline V gene data show CDR1 as SGDLS and CDR2 as YYNGEE. The CDR3 length is 14 residues. V lost 2 bases to trimming and J lost 3 bases; unmatched junction nucleotides: 3. The CDR3 DNA is TGTGCCAGCAGCGTGGGGACAGGCCACTATGGCTACACCTTC. This codes for CASSVGTGHYGYTF.